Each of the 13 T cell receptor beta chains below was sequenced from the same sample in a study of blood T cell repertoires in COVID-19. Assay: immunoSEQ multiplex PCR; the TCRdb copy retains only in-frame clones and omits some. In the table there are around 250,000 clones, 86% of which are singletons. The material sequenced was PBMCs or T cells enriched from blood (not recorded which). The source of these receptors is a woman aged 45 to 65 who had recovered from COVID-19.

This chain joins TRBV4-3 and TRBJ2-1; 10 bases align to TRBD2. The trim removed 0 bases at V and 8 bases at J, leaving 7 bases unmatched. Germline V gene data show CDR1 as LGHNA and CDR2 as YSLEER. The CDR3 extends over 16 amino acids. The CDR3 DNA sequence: TGCGCCAGCAGCCAAGATTTTAGCGGGAGGCGTTATGAGCAGTTCTTC. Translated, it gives CASSQDFSGRRYEQFF.

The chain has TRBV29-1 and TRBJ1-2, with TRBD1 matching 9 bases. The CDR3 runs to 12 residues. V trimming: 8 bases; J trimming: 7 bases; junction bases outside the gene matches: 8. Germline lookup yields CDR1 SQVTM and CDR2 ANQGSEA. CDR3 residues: CSTTGTGSGYTF. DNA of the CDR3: TGCAGCACAACCGGGACAGGGAGTGGCTACACCTTC.

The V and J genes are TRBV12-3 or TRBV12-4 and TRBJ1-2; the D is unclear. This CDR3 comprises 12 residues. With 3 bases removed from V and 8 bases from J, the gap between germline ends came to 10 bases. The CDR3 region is CASSLTRGGYTF. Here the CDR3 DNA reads TGTGCCAGCAGTTTGACCCGGGGAGGCTACACCTTC.

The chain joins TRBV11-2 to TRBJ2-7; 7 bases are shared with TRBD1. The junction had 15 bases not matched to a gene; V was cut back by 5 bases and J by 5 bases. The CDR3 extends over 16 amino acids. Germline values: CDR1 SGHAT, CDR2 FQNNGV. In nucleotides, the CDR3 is TGTGCCAGCAGCCGAATGGGCGGGCAGGGGGTGGACGAGCAGTACTTC. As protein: CASSRMGGQGVDEQYF.

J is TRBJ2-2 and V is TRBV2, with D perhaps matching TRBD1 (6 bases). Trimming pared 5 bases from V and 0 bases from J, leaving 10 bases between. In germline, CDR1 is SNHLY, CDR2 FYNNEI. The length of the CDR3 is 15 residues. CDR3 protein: CASSRQVSNTGELFF. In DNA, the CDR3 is TGTGCCAGCAGTCGACAGGTTTCGAACACCGGGGAGCTGTTTTTT.

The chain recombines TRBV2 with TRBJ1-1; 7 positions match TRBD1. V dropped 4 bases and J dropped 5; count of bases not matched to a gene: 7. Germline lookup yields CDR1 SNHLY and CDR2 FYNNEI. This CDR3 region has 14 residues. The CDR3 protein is CASSAQTGSTEAFF. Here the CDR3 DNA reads TGTGCCAGCAGTGCCCAGACAGGGTCGACTGAAGCTTTCTTT.

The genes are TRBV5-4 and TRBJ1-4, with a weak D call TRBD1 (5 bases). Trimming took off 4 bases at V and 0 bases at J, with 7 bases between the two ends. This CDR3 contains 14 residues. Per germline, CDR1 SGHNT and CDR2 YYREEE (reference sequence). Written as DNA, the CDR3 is TGTGCCAGCAGCAGGGGCACAACTAATGAAAAACTGTTTTTT. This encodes CASSRGTTNEKLFF.

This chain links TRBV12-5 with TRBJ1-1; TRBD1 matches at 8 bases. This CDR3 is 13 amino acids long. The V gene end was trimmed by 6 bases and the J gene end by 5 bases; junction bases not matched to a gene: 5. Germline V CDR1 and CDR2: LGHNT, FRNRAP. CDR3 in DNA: TGTGCTAGTGGCTACAGGGGGTGGACTGAAGCTTTCTTT. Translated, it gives CASGYRGWTEAFF.

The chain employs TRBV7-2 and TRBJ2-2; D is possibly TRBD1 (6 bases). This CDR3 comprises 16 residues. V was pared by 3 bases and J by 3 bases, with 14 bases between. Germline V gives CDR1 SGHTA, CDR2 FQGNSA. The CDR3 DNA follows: TGTGCCAGCAGCTTGTACATCGGACAGTACACCGGGGAGCTGTTTTTT. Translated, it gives CASSLYIGQYTGELFF.

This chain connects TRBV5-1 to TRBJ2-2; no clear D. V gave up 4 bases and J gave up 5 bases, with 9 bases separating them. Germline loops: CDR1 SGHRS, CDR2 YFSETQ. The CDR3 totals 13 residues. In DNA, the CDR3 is TGCGCCAGCAGCGCCAGGTGGACCGGGGAGCTGTTTTTT. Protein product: CASSARWTGELFF.

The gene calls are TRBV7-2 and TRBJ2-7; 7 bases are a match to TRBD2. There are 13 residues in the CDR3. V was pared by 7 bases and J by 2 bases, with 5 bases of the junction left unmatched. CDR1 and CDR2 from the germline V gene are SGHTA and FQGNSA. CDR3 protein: CASTKRGPYEQYF. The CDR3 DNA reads TGTGCCAGCACGAAGCGGGGCCCCTACGAGCAGTACTTC. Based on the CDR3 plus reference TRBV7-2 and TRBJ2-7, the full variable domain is GAGVSQSPSNKVTEKGKDVELRCDPISGHTALYWYRQSLGQGLEFLIYFQGNSAPDKSGLPSDRFSAERTGGSVSTLTIQRTQQEDSAVYLCASTKRGPYEQYFGPGTRLTVT.

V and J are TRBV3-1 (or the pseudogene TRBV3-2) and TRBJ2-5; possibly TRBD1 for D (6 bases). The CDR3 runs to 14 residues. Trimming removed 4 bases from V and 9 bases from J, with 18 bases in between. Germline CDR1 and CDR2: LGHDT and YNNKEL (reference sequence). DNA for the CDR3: TGTGCCAGCAGCCCAAGACAGGCGGTGGGGGCCCAGTACTTC. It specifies CASSPRQAVGAQYF.

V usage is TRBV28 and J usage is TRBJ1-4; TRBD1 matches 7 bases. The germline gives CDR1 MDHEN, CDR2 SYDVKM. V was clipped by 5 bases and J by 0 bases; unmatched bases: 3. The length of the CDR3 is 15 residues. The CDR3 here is CASSQQGTTNEKLFF. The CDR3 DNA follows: TGTGCCAGCAGTCAACAGGGGACAACTAATGAAAAACTGTTTTTT.